This T cell receptor beta chain emerged from a study of vaccination effects on CD4 cells after COVID-19. J lost 0 bases, V lost 2 bases, and 12 bases had no gene match. The CDR3 spans 18 residues. The germline V gene has CDR1 LGHNA and CDR2 YNFKEQ. As to this clone: What it recognizes is unknown.

Using viral peptide pools, the ViraFEST assay grew out antigen-specific CD4+ T cells prior to sequencing. Subsequent to 10 days of culture, CD4+ T cells were isolated. Participants were vaccinated with two doses of either the BNT162b2 or mRNA-1273 vaccine. Some clones are missing from TCRdb's copy, which holds only in-frame ones; the method was immunoSEQ multiplex PCR. The data show approximately 70,000 clones, with about 80% seen just once and 1.2% held by the top ten. This specimen was CD4+ T cells from PBMCs cultured with HCoV-229E spike peptides, taken after COVID-19 vaccination. The chain combines TRBV4-2 with TRBJ2-7; 8 nucleotides match TRBD2. This clonotype was sampled from a human donor who received a COVID-19 vaccine. The CDR3 reads CASSQKPPPTSASYEQYV. DNA of the CDR3: TGTGCCAGCAGCCAAAAACCACCCCCGACTAGCGCCTCCTACGAGCAGTACGTC.